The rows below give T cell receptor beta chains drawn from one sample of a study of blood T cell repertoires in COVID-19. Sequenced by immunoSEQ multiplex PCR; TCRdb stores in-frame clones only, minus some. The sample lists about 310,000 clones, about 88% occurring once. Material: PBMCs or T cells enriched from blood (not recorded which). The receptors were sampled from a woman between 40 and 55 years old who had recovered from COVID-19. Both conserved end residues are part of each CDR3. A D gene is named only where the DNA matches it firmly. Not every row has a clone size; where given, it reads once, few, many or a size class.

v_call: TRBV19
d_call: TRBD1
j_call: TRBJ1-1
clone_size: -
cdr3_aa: CASSGTGVGAEAFF
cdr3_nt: TGTGCCAGTTCCGGGACAGGGGTGGGAGCTGAAGCTTTCTTT

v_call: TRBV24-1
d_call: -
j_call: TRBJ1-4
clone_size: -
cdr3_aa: CATSDHETSNEKLFF
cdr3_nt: TGTGCCACCAGTGATCACGAGACATCTAATGAAAAACTGTTTTTT

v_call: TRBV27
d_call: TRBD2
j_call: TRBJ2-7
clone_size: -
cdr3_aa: CASRTSGTYEQYF
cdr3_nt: TGTGCCAGCAGGACTAGCGGGACCTACGAGCAGTACTTC

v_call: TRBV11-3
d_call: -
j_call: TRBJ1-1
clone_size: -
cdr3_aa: CASTPGGPSTEAFF
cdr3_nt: TGTGCCAGCACCCCGGGCGGGCCGAGCACTGAAGCTTTCTTT

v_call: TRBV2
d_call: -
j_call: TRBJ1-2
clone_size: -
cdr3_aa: CASSSTGRDYGYTF
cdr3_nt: TGTGCCAGCAGCAGCACAGGGAGGGACTATGGCTACACCTTC

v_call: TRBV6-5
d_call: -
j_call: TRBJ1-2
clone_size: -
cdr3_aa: CASSYSKGSYGYTF
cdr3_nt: TGTGCCAGCAGTTACTCGAAGGGGTCCTATGGCTACACCTTC

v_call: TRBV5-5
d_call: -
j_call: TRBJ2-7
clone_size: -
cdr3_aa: CASRPDGAGQHYEQYF
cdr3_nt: TGTGCCAGCAGACCGGACGGGGCGGGGCAACACTACGAGCAGTACTTC

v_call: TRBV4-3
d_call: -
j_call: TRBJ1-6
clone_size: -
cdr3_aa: CASSQGQGFSPLHF
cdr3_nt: TGCGCCAGCAGCCAAGGGCAGGGCTTCTCACCCCTCCACTTT

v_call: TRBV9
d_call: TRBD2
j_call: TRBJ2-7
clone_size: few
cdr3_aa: CASSPGTRGGEQYF
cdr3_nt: TGTGCCAGCAGCCCCGGGACTAGGGGAGGCGAGCAGTACTTC

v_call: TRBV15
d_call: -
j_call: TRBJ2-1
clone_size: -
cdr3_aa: CATSRDKLSRTPKDNEQFF
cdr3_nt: TGTGCCACCAGCAGAGATAAGTTATCGAGGACTCCCAAAGACAATGAGCAGTTCTTC

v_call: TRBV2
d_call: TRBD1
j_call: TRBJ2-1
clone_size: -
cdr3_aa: CASRPPGQGAGEQFF
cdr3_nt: TGTGCCAGCAGACCTCCGGGACAGGGGGCAGGTGAGCAGTTCTTC

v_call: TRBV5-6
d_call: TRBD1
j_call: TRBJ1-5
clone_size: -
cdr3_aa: CASSLGRGLQPQHF
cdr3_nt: TGTGCCAGCAGCTTGGGAAGGGGGCTTCAGCCCCAGCATTTT

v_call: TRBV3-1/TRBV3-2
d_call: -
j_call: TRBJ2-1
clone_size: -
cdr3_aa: CASSQDGRGNEQFF
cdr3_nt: TGTGCCAGCAGCCAAGATGGTAGGGGGAATGAGCAGTTCTTC

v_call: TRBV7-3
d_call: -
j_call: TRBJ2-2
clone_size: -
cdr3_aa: CASSLRTPGELFF
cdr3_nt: TGTGCCAGCAGCCTCCGAACTCCCGGGGAGCTGTTTTTT

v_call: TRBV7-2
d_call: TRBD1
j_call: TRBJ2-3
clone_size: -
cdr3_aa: CASSFDRGPTDTQYF
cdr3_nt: TGTGCCAGCAGCTTCGACAGGGGGCCCACAGATACGCAGTATTTT

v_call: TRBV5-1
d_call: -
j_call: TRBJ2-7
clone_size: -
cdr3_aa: CASSIRDSSSYEQYF
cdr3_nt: TGCGCCAGCAGCATCCGGGACTCGAGCTCCTACGAGCAGTACTTC

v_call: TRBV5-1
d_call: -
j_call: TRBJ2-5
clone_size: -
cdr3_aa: CASSTLAARQETQYF
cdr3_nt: TGCGCCAGCAGCACCTTAGCGGCAAGACAAGAGACCCAGTACTTC

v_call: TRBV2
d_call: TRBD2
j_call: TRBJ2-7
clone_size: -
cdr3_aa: CASKSASGIPYEQYF
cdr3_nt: TGTGCCAGCAAGTCCGCTAGCGGGATACCCTACGAGCAGTACTTC

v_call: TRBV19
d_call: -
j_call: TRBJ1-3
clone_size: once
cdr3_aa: CASTTVGSGNTIYF
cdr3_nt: TGTGCCAGTACCACGGTCGGGTCGGGAAACACCATATATTTT

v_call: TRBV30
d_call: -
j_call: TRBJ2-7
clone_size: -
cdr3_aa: CAWTSGAFPYEQYF
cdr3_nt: TGTGCCTGGACCTCAGGGGCTTTTCCCTACGAGCAGTACTTC

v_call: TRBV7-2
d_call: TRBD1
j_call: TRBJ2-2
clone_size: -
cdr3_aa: CASSSQGVQTGELFF
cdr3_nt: TGTGCCAGCAGCTCACAGGGGGTGCAGACCGGGGAGCTGTTTTTT

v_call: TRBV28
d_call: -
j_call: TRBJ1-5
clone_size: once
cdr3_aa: CASSPRSHSNQPQHF
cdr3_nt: TGTGCCAGCAGTCCACGTAGTCATAGCAATCAGCCCCAGCATTTT

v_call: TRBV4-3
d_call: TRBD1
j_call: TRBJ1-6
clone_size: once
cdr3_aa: CASRRTGGSYNSPLHF
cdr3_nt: TGCGCCAGCAGACGGACAGGGGGCTCCTATAATTCACCCCTCCACTTT

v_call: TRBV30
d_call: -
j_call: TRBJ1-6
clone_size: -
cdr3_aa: CAWSRVGDSPLHF
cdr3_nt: TGTGCCTGGAGTAGGGTCGGGGATTCACCCCTCCACTTT

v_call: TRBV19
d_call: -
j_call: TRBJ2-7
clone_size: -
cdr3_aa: CASSSSQGLSSYEQYF
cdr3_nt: TGTGCCAGTAGTTCATCTCAGGGATTGAGCTCCTACGAGCAGTACTTC

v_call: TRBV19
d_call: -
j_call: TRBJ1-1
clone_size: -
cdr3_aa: CASSTWGDTEAFF
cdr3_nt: TGTGCCAGTAGTACCTGGGGGGACACTGAAGCTTTCTTT

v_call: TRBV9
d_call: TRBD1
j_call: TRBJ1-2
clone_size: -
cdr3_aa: CASSVVGTGVYGYTF
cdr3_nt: TGTGCCAGCAGCGTAGTCGGGACAGGGGTCTATGGCTACACCTTC